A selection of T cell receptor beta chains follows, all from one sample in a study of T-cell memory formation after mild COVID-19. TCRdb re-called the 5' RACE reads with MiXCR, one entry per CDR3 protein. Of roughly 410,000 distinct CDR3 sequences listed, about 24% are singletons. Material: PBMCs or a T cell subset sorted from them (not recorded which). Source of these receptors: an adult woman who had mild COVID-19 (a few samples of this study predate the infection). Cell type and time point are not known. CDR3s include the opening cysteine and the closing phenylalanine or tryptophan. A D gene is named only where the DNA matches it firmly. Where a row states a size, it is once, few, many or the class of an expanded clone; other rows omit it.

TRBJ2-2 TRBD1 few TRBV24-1 TGTGCCACCAGTGACCTGACAGGGGGCGCGGTCGGGGAGCTGTTTTTT CATSDLTGGAVGELFF
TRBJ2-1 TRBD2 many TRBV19 TGTGCCAGTACAGCAGCGGGAGTTAGGAATGAGCAGTTCTTC CASTAAGVRNEQFF
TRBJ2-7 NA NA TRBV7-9 TGTGCCAGCAGCTTAGCCGGACAGTTCTCCTACGAGCAGTACTTC CASSLAGQFSYEQYF
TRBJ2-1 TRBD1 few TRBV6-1 TGTGCCAGCAGTGAAAAGGGGGACAGGCCGATTGGAGAGAGCTCCTACAATGAGCAGTTCTTC CASSEKGDRPIGESSYNEQFF
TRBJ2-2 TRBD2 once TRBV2 TGTGCCAGCAGTGTCCCGGGACTAGCGGGAGGGAACACCGGGGAGCTGTTTTTT CASSVPGLAGGNTGELFF
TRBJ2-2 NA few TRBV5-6 TGTGCCAGCAGCATCGGACCTAGTAGAGAGACCGGGGAGCTGTTTTTT CASSIGPSRETGELFF
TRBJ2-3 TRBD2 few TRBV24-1 TGTGCCACCAGTGTAGGACTAGCGGTCACAGATACGCAGTATTTT CATSVGLAVTDTQYF
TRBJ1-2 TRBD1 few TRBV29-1 TGCAGCGTTGAAGAGATGACAGGGCCTGGCGGCTACACCTTC CSVEEMTGPGGYTF
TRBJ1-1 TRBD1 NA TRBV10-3 TGTGCCATCAGGGCGACAGGGGAGACTGAAGCTTTCTTT CAIRATGETEAFF
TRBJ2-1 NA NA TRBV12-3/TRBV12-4 TGTGCCAGCAGTTTAGGGGGTACGCAGTTCTTC CASSLGGTQFF
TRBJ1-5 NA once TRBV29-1 TGCAGCGTTCTCACCCAGGGAAAAGGTGATCAGCCCCAGCATTTT CSVLTQGKGDQPQHF
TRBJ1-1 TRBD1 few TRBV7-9 TGTGCCAGCAGCTCTAGACAGGGGGGTGAAGCTTTCTTT CASSSRQGGEAFF
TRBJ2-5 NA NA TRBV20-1 TGCAGTGCCGTCTGGCGGGGAGAGACCCAGTACTTC CSAVWRGETQYF